The clone carrying this T cell receptor beta chain is judged medium-sized. Its antigen is not known. This sample is drawn from a study of siplizumab effects on memory and regulatory T cells. Across the whole study: The mixed lymphocyte reactions, run in pairs, contained siplizumab at around 0.97 ug/mL or no drug.

Cells that made up the mixed lymphocyte reaction were cocultured at 37°C for approximately 6 days. PBMCs labelled with CFSE (responders) and Violet Dye (stimulators) were mixed 1:1. The CDR3 runs 13 residues. Germline V gene sequence: CDR1 MNHEY, CDR2 SMNVEV (reference sequence). The V end lost 0 bases, the J end lost 5 bases, and 8 bases lay between the germline ends. Assay used: immunoSEQ multiplex PCR; TCRdb lists only in-frame clones, some missing. The sample has approximately 12,000 clones, 45% to 50% seen once; the top ten hold 30% to 45%. The receptor's source is a human donor in good health; the cells came from an allogeneic mixed lymphocyte reaction. Some clones in this sample may be carry-over from other donors' samples. The sequencing input was CFSE-low (dividing) CD8+ T cells sorted from an allogeneic mixed lymphocyte reaction. V usage is TRBV27 and J usage is TRBJ2-7; D unclear. The CDR3 loop reads CASSLSSSNEQYF. CDR3 bases: TGTGCCAGCAGTTTATCGTCCTCAAACGAGCAGTACTTC.